The entry below describes one T cell receptor (beta chain). The target of this receptor is not known. No quality values exist for individual bases; no much larger clone is one base distant. Using the deep immunoSEQ assay, multiplex PCR amplified TCR CDR3 regions from genomic DNA. Extracted genomic DNA from each cell subset was distributed evenly across all wells of several immunoSEQ 96-well plates, and each plate was treated as a replicate. For sorted subsets, 150 to 200 ng genomic DNA, equal to about 30,000 T cell genomes, was loaded into each replicate PCR. Purified libraries were measured with a Qubit 3.0 fluorometer, size-checked on a Bioanalyzer 2100, and measured again with the KAPA Library Quantification kit. A separate single-read 150-cycle Illumina NextSeq 550 flow cell was used to sequence each immunoSEQ 96-well plate. On the study's bioinformatics: The immunoSEQ output contained only junctional sequences without quality scores, so filtering could not match that applied to full-length reads. Sequences were annotated with PyIR, a Python wrapper for IgBLAST v1.9, using IMGT germline references to assign V/J genes and CDR3. Reads were filtered out if the reads had weak V/J assignments (E-value above 1e-6), no CDR3, stop codons, out-of-frame junctions, or ambiguous translated residues. V3J clonotypes were defined as sequences sharing the same inferred V gene, J gene, and CDR3 amino acid sequence. To compute the percentage overlap between repertoires, the number of shared unique clonotypes was divided by the size of the smaller repertoire. RTK rarefaction, the Chao1 estimator, and Recon v2.1 estimates of unobserved clonotypes were used to assess repertoire richness. OLGA was used to compute generation probabilities for all TCRbeta clonotypes that the gDNA method yielded from four donors. Drawn from immuneACCESS, this table holds only the in-frame rearrangements with V and J called that TCRdb kept. Clones are partly lost; checked studies trace under half to an unresolved V gene and leave the rest unexplained. V and J calls and clone size come straight from that table; D and trimming were deduced from the DNA. The sample yields about 1.5 million clones; around 98% were counted once. Roughly 0.42% of the sample rests with the top ten.

This entry comes from a study of shared clonotypes between healthy human individuals (TCRdb year 2020). A note on the overall study: Two women and three men aged 18 to 49 years were included in the cohort. Leukapheresis yielded between about 0.94 and 10 billion PBMCs per donor. For each donor, CD4 naive and CD4 memory were each run on three plates, CD8 naive on two plates, and CD8 memory on one plate. Blood TCR repertoires of about five healthy adults were deeply sequenced to estimate repertoire size and the extent of clonotype sharing between individuals. To increase sequencing depth and limit assay-specific biases, TCR repertoire library preparation and sequencing were carried out by different laboratories using diverse techniques. On the study overall, not on this receptor specifically: Sharing across four donors was observed for about 4.8% of naive CD4, over 3% of naive CD8, 2% to 2.5% of memory CD4, and around 0.4% of memory CD8 clonotypes. Even with the large sequencing depth, rarefaction of the sorted-subset datasets indicated that sequencing was incomplete. Naive subsets generally had larger estimated clonotype richness than memory subsets. Sampling was restricted to blood, and TCR repertoires in tissue are likely to differ from TCR repertoires in blood. The genetic and exposure-history diversity represented was limited by the small number of donors. Based on pairwise subsampling, the degree of clonotype sharing among donors was expected to be affected by sequencing depth. Clonotypes shared by all four sorted-subset donors showed higher generation probabilities than non-shared clonotypes.

The donors were healthy, HIV-negative adults with no recently reported acute infections or vaccinations. Every donor was a Caucasian adult residing in Nashville, Tennessee, USA. CD4+ T cells were enriched by magnetic negative selection; naive cells were then positively selected on CD45RA, and the negative fraction formed the memory subset. Blood was collected by leukapheresis, and PBMCs were isolated by Ficoll-Histopaque density gradient centrifugation and then cryopreserved in liquid nitrogen vapor phase. Analytical flow cytometry was used to check the purity and quantity of every magnetically sorted T cell population. Each sorted fraction had its genomic DNA isolated and then quantified by UV absorbance on a Nanodrop 2000c. Trimming at the junction amounts to 4 bases on V and 7 bases on J, and the germline ends lie 16 bases apart. Reading the germline V gene gives CDR1 SNHLY and CDR2 FYNNEI. The CDR3 goes from the cysteine to the phenylalanine over 15 residues. Here the CDR3 DNA is all that survives: 45 bases in frame from base 1.

The sequenced sample was naive CD4+ T cells sorted from blood. The sample's cell subset or site label, in plain terms: CD45RA+ positively selected. The sequence joins TRBV2 to TRBJ1-4; no D gene can be assigned with confidence. This TCR came from a man aged 25 to 40 in good health. The bases are TGTGCCAGCAGTGGAGGCCGGAAGGTTTCTGAAAAACTGTTTTTT. The encoded protein is CASSGGRKVSEKLFF.